This T cell receptor (beta chain) was identified during a study of blood T cell repertoires in COVID-19. Assignment of participants to cohorts was predicated upon participant-reported clinical history. Donors in Cohort 3 who had recovered were those with two negative PCRs, healthcare professional clearance, or resolution of their symptoms. Methods used by the authors: Nucleated cell number was recorded as an estimate derived from reference gene primer amplification. Generated by immunoSEQ multiplex PCR, the TCRdb table keeps only in-frame clones and is missing some. V, J and clone size are those of that table, while D and trimming were read from the DNA. The table lists about 220,000 clones, about 83% of them singletons, with 6.8% in the top ten. V was cut by 3 bases and J by 5 bases, with 14 bases left in between. Germline-derived CDR1 and CDR2 are MDHEN and SYDVKM. The CDR3 loop spans 15 amino acids.

The sequence came from a woman aged 40 to 50 who had recovered from COVID-19. The chain couples TRBV28 to TRBJ1-5; the D is unclear. The material sequenced was PBMCs or T cells enriched from blood (not recorded which). The CDR3 here is CASSFPRGGHQPQHF. CDR3 sequence (DNA): TGTGCCAGCAGTTTCCCTCGGGGTGGCCATCAGCCCCAGCATTTT.